This TCR beta chain was profiled in a study of early T cells in non-severe SARS-CoV-2 infection (dated by TCRdb to the early 2020s). About the investigation overall: Bulk RNA from unsorted whole blood was used for TCR sequencing, so alpha and beta chains could not be paired.

A case-control design nested within a healthcare worker cohort in London, UK, was used, with weekly nasopharyngeal swab PCR tests and blood sampling performed. Between 23 and 31 March 2020, the week of the UK lockdown, healthcare workers were enrolled and then followed up weekly for as long as 16 weeks. The paper as a whole reports these results and caveats: Matching against VDJdb was skewed toward anti-spike CD8 responses, likely underestimated virus-specific expansions, and missed private and CD4 specificities.

CDR1 and CDR2 were assigned from the germline V gene (reference sequence) as LGHDT and YNNKEL. The CDR3 covers 15 residues, taking in both the cysteine and the phenylalanine. Only the CDR3 DNA is retained, 45 bases long and in frame from the first base. Clipping removes 1 base from V and 5 bases from J, with 4 as the unmatched junction base count. As for this clonotype: What this receptor recognizes is not known. Base quality data are lacking; no much larger clone is found one base away.

The library relied on 5' RACE. Sequencer: NextSeq 500. The TCR library protocol attached unique molecular identifiers to individual cDNA molecules to correct for sequencing error and PCR bias. TCR alpha and beta chains were both sequenced, and the abundances of alpha and beta sequences in each sample were closely correlated with each other. Processing in the source paper ran as follows. Decombinator V4 was used to perform V gene, J gene and CDR3 annotation of TCR sequences. Expanded TCRs were defined as changing significantly between any two time points under a Poisson model with p below 0.0001. TCR abundances were normalised to the total number of TCRs sequenced per sample and expressed as counts per million. MAIT TCRs were defined by TRAV1-2 paired with TRAJ12, TRAJ20 or TRAJ33, and iNKT TCRs by TRAV10 paired with TRAJ18. VDJdb, accessed 1 November 2021, was searched for CMV, EBV and SARS-CoV-2 annotated TCRs, excluding TCRs annotated for multiple antigens. In TCRdb, the public reads were trimmed at Q25 with fastp and aligned with MiXCR, with productive beta chains retained. CDR3 protein sequences are deduplicated, and each keeps its most common genes and DNA. In this record, the V and J calls reflect TCRdb's handling and not the investigators' own analysis. Here the sample has approximately 120,000 distinct CDR3 sequences; about 15% occur a single time. Jointly, the top ten make up around a fifth of the sample.

The chain joins TRBV3-1 to TRBJ2-7; 11 junctional bases match TRBD2. This sequence was found in an adult who was a healthcare worker with PCR-confirmed SARS-CoV-2 infection or an uninfected control (not recorded which). The sequencing input was whole blood. The DNA is TGTGCCAGCAGCCAAGGAACTAGCGGGGGCGACGAGCAGTACTTC. The translation is CASSQGTSGGDEQYF.